This T cell receptor (beta chain) emerged from a study of shared clonotypes between healthy human individuals. CD45RO-negative, CCR7-positively selected cells formed the naive CD8 fraction, excluding terminally differentiated effector memory CD45RA+ cells. The authors split each subset's genomic DNA evenly across several immunoSEQ plates. The protocol was immunoSEQ multiplex PCR, while the TCRdb copy is restricted to in-frame clones and leaves out a portion. Among around 1.9 million clones, 93% were seen once, and the ten largest hold about 1.7%. The study's findings and limits: Sampling covered blood only; tissue repertoires likely differ. Naive subsets typically showed greater estimated richness than memory subsets.

With respect to this clone: Its target is not known.

Sequencing used naive CD8+ T cells from PBMCs. This receptor was identified in a man younger than 35 in good health. Some clones in this sample may be carry-over from other donors' samples.

The CDR3 bases are TGTGCCAGCAGTTTTGCCAGCGGGAGATCGAATGAGCAGTTCTTC. Residues: CASSFASGRSNEQFF. The V and J genes are TRBV27 and TRBJ2-1, with 8 bases that match TRBD2. From germline, CDR1 is MNHEY and CDR2 SMNVEV (reference sequence). V dropped 3 bases and J dropped 7; count of bases not matched to a gene: 8. The CDR3 totals 15 residues.